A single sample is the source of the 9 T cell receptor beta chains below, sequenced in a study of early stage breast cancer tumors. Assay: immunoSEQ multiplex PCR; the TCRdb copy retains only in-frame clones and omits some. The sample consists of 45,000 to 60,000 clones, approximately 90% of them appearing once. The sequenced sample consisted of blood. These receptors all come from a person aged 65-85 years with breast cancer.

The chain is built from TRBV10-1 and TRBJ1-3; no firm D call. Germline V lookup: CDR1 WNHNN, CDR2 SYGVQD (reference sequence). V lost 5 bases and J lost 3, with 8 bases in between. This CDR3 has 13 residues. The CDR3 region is CASSPGGGNTIYF. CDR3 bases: TGCGCCAGCAGTCCGGGAGGTGGAAACACCATATATTTT.

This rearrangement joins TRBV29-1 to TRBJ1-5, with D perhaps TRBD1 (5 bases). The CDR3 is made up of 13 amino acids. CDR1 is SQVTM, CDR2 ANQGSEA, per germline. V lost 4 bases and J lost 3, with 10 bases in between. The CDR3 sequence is CSVGGGANQPQHF. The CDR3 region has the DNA TGCAGCGTTGGGGGAGGGGCCAATCAGCCCCAGCATTTT.

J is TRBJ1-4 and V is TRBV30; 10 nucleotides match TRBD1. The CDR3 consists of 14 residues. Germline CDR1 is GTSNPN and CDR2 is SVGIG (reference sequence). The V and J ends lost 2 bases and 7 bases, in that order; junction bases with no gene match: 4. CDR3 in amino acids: CAWSPGQGPEKLFF. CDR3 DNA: TGTGCCTGGAGTCCGGGACAGGGGCCTGAAAAACTGTTTTTT.

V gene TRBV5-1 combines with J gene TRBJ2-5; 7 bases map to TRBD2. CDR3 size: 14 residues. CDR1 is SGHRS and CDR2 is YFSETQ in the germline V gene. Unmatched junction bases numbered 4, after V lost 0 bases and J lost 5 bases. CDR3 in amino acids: CASSLVAGVETQYF. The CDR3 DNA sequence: TGCGCCAGCAGCTTGGTTGCGGGGGTGGAGACCCAGTACTTC.

CDR3 coding DNA: TGTGCCAGCAGCACCAGACTACCCGGGGAGCTGTTTTTT. It translates to CASSTRLPGELFF. The V and J genes are TRBV9 and TRBJ2-2; possibly TRBD2 for D (5 bases). The CDR3 loop spans 13 amino acids. Trimming cost V 4 bases and J 6 bases, with 10 bases left between them. Germline CDR1 reads SGDLS; CDR2 reads YYNGEE.

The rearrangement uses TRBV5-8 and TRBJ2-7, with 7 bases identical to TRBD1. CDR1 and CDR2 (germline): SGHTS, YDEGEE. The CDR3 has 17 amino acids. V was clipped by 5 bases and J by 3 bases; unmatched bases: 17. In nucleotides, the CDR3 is TGTGCCAGCAGGACCATTCTTGGGACAGCGAAACGCTACGAGCAGTACTTC. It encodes CASRTILGTAKRYEQYF. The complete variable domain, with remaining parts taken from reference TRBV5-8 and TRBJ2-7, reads EAGVTQSPTHLIKTRGQQATLRCSPISGHTSVYWYQQALGLGLQFLLWYDEGEERNRGNFPPRFSGRQFPNYSSELNVNALELEDSALYLCASRTILGTAKRYEQYFGPGTRLTVT.

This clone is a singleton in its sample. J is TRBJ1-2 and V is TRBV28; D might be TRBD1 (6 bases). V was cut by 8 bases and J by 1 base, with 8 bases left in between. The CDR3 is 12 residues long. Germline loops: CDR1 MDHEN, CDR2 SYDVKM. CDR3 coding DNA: TGTGCCAGCCGACAGGTTAACTATGGCTACACCTTC. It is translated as CASRQVNYGYTF.

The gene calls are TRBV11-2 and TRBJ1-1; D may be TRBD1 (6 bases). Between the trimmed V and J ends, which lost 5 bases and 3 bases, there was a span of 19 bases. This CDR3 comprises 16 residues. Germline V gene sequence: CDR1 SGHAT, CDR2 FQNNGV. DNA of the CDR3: TGTGCCAGCAGCATTGTAACCGGGACACCTGACACTGAAGCTTTCTTT. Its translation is CASSIVTGTPDTEAFF.

The CDR3 protein is CSVVGAGGLNEQYF. CDR3 bases: TGCAGCGTTGTCGGCGCGGGAGGTCTCAACGAGCAGTACTTC. This chain links TRBV29-1 with TRBJ2-7; TRBD2 aligns across 8 bases. The germline V gene encodes CDR1 SQVTM and CDR2 ANQGSEA. CDR3 length equals 14 residues. The V segment lost 4 bases and the J segment 5 bases; nucleotides outside the gene matches: 10.